This T cell receptor beta chain is drawn from a study of blood T cell repertoires in COVID-19. Study summary: T cells, B-cell-depleted T cells, or PBMCs supplied cDNA or gDNA.

The germline V gene encodes CDR1 MNHEY and CDR2 SVGAGI. The CDR3 is 14 amino acids. Trimming removed 5 bases from V and 3 bases from J; junction bases left unmatched: 6. Authors' data handling: Reference gene primer amplification gave estimated nucleated cell counts. The method was immunoSEQ multiplex PCR; TCRdb's version includes in-frame clones alone and lacks a portion of them. V and J calls and clone size are those listed in that table; D and trimming were worked out from the DNA. The sample carries approximately 89,000 clones, around 92% recorded once. This TCR came from a woman aged 55 to 70 with active COVID-19. The chain joins TRBV6-5 to TRBJ2-7, with 8 bases identical to TRBD1. The source material was peripheral blood. CDR3 DNA: TGTGCCAGCAGTACACAGGGGGGTTACTACGAGCAGTACTTC. It codes for CASSTQGGYYEQYF.